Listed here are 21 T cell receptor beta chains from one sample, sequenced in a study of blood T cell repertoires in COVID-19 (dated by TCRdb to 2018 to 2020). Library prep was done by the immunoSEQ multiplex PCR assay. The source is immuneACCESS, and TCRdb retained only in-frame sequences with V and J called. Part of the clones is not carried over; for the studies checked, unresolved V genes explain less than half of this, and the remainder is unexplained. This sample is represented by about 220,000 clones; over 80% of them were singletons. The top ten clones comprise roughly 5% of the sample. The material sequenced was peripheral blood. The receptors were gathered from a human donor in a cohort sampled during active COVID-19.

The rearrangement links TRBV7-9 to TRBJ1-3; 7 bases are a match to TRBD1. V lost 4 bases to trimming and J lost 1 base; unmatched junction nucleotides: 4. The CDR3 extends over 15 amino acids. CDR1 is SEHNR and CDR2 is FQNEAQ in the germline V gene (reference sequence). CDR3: CASSSMTGSGNTIYF. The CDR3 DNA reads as TGTGCCAGCAGCTCCATGACAGGGTCTGGAAACACCATATATTTT.

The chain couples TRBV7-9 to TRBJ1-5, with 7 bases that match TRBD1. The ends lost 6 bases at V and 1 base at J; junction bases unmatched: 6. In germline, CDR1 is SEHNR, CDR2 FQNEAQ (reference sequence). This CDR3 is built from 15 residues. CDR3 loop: CASSQGGGSNQPQHF. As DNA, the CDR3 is TGTGCCAGCAGTCAGGGGGGTGGGAGCAATCAGCCCCAGCATTTT.

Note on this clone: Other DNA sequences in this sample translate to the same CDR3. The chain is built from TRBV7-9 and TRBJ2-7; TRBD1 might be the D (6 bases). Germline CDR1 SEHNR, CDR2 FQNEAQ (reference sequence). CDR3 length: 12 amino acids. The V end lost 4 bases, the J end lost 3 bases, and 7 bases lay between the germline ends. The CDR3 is CASSSQGYEQYF. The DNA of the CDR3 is TGTGCCAGCAGCTCACAGGGCTACGAGCAGTACTTC.

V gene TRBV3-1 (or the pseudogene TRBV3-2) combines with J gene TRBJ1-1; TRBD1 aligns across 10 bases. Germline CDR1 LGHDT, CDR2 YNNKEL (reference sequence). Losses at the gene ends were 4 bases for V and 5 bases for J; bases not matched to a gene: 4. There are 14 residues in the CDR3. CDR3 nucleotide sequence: TGTGCCAGCAGCCGGGCGGACAGGGGGACTGAAGCTTTCTTT. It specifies CASSRADRGTEAFF.

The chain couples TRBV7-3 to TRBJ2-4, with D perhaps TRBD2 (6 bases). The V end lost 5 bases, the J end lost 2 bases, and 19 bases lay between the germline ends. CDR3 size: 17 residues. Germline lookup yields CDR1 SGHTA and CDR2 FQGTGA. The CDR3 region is CASSLHPTSGSKNIQYF. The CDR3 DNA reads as TGTGCCAGCAGCCTACACCCGACTAGTGGGTCCAAAAACATTCAGTACTTC.

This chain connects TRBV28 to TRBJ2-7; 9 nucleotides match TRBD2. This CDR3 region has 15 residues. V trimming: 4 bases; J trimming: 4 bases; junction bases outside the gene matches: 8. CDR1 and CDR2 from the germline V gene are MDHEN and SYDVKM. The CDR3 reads CASSYSGLAYYEQYF. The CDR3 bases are TGTGCCAGCAGTTATAGTGGACTAGCGTATTACGAGCAGTACTTC.

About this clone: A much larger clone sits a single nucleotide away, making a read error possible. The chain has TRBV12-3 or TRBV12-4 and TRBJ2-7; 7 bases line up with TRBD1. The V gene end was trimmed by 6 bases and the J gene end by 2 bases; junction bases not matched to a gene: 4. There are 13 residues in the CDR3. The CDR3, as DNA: TGTGCCAGCAGCGACAGGGTCGCCTACGAGCAGTACTTC. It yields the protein CASSDRVAYEQYF.

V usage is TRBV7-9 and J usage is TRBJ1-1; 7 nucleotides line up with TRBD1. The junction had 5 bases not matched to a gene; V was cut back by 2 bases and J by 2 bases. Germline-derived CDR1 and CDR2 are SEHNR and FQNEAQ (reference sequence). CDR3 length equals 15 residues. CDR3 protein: CASSLLGTVNTEAFF. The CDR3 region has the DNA TGTGCCAGCAGCTTATTAGGGACAGTCAACACTGAAGCTTTCTTT.

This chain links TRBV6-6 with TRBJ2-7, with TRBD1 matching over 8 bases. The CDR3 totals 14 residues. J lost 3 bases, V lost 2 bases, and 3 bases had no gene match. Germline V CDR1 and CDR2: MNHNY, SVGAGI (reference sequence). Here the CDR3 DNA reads TGTGCCAGCAGTTACCCGGACAGGGACTACGAGCAGTACTTC. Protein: CASSYPDRDYEQYF.

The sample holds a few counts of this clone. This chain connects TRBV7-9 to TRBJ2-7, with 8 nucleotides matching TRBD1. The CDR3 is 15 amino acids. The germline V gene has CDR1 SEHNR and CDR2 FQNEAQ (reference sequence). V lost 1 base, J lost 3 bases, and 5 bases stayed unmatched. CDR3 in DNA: TGTGCCAGCAGCTTAGAGCCCGGGACAGGCTACGAGCAGTACTTC. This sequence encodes CASSLEPGTGYEQYF.

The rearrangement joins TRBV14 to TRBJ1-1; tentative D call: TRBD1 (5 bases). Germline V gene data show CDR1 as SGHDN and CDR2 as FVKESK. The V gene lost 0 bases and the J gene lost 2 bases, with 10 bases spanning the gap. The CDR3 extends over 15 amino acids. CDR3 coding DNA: TGTGCCAGCAGCCAAGATTGGGGACTAAACACTGAAGCTTTCTTT. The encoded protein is CASSQDWGLNTEAFF.

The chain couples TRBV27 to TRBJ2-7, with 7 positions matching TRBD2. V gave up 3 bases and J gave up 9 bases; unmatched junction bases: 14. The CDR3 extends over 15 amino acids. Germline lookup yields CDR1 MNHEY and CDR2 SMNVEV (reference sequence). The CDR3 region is CASSFGAGALFAQYF. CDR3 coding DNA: TGTGCCAGCAGTTTCGGTGCGGGAGCGTTGTTTGCGCAGTACTTC.

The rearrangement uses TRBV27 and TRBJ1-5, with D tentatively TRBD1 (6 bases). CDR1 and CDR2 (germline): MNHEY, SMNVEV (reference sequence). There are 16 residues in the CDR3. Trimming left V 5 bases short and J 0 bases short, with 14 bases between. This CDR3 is CASSRTTTGSNQPQHF. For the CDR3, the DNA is TGTGCCAGCAGTCGAACCACGACAGGTAGCAATCAGCCCCAGCATTTT.

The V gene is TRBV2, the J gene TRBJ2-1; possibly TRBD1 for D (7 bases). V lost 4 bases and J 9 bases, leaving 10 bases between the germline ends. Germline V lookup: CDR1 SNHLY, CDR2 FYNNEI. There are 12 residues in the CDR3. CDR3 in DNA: TGTGCCAGCAGTGGGCAGGGGGGTGAGCAGTTCTTC. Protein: CASSGQGGEQFF.

The CDR3 here is CASSQDLWGEPYNEQFF. The DNA for the CDR3 is TGCGCCAGCAGCCAAGATTTATGGGGAGAACCATACAATGAGCAGTTCTTC. J is TRBJ2-1 and V is TRBV4-3; maybe TRBD2 (5 bases). Germline CDR1 is LGHNA and CDR2 is YSLEER. This CDR3 is built from 17 residues. Trimming cost V 0 bases and J 4 bases, with 16 bases left between them.

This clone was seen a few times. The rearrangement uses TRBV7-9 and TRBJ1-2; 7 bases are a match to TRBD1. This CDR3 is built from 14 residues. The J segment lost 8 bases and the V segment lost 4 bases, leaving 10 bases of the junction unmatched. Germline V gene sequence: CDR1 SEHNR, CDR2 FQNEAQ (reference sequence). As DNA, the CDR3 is TGTGCCAGCAGCTGGACGACAGGGCTGAACGGCTACACCTTC. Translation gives CASSWTTGLNGYTF.

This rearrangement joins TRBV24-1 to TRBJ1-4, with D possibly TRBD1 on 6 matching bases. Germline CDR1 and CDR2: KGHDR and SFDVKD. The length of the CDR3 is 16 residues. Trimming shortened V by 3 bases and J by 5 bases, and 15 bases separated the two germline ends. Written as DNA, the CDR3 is TGTGCCACCAGTGATCCTCGGACAGTCGGAAATGAAAAACTGTTTTTT. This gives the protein CATSDPRTVGNEKLFF.

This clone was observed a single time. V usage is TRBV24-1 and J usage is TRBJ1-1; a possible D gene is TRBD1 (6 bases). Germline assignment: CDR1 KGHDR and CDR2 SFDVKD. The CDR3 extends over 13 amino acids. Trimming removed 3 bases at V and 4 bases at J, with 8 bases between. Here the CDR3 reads CATSDPGATEAFF. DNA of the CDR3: TGTGCCACCAGTGATCCAGGGGCCACTGAAGCTTTCTTT.

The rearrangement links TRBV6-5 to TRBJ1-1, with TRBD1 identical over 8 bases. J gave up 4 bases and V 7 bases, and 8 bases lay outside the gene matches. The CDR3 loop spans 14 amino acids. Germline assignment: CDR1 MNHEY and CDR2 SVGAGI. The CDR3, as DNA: TGTGCCAGCACCGACAGGGGTGGGCGCACTGAAGCTTTCTTT. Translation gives CASTDRGGRTEAFF.

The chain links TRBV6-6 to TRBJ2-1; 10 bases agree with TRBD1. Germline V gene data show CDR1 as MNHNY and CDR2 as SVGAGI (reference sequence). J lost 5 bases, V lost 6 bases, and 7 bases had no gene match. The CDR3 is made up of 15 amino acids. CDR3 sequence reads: CASRTGQGVDNEQFF. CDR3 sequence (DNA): TGTGCCAGCAGGACCGGACAGGGGGTAGACAATGAGCAGTTCTTC.

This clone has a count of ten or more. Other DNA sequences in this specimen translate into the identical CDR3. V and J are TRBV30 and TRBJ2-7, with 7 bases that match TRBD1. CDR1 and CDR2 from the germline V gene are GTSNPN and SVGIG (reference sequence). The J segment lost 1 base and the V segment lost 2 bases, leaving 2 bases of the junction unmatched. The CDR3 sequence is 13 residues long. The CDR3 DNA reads TGTGCCTGGAGTTGGGACAGTTCCTACGAGCAGTACTTC. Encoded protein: CAWSWDSSYEQYF.